This entry lists 9 T cell receptor beta chains sequenced from one sample in a study of T cells after posttransplantation cyclophosphamide. Method: immunoSEQ multiplex PCR; TCRdb's copy keeps in-frame clones and lacks some. The sample includes about 3,300 clones, 75% to 85% of them seen just once. Sequencing was carried out using memory CD8+ T cells sorted from blood. The receptors here all came from a woman aged 55-69 years in good health, CMV-negative, and a related stem cell transplant donor.

The chain joins TRBV6-1 to TRBJ1-4, with 7 nucleotides matching TRBD1. Looked up from germline, CDR1 is MNHNS and CDR2 is SASEGT. The CDR3 loop spans 15 amino acids. Losses at the gene ends were 6 bases for V and 7 bases for J; bases not matched to a gene: 11. The CDR3 nucleotides read TGTGCCAGCAGCGCCGGAACAGGGGACTCTGAAAAACTGTTTTTT. It encodes CASSAGTGDSEKLFF.

This clone was counted a single time. The rearrangement links TRBV7-9 to TRBJ2-2; TRBD1 is a possible D gene (6 bases). Trimming removed 0 bases at V and 5 bases at J, with 10 bases between. The CDR3 has 15 residues. Germline CDR1 reads SEHNR; CDR2 reads FQNEAQ (reference sequence). As DNA, the CDR3 is TGTGCCAGCAGCTTAGCTGGGGGCAATACCGGGGAGCTGTTTTTT. It encodes CASSLAGGNTGELFF.

As to this clone: The DNA is left out, because the CDR3 cannot be placed on it with certainty; the CDR3 is given as TCRdb lists it. The CDR3 sequence: CSVGQGAGEYF. The V and J genes are TRBV29-1 and TRBJ2-3; the table's D call of TRBD1 was not tested on the DNA. Germline values: CDR1 SQVTM, CDR2 ANQGSEA. 11 amino acids form the CDR3, both terminal residues included.

The table lists this clone with a few counts. The V and J genes are TRBV19 and TRBJ2-1; possible D gene TRBD2, 6 bases. The CDR3 length is 15 residues. The germline V and J ends were trimmed by 3 bases and 2 bases, with 11 bases remaining between them. Germline loops: CDR1 LNHDA, CDR2 SQIVND (reference sequence). The chain's CDR3 is CASSMTSGAYNEQFF. The CDR3 DNA follows: TGTGCCAGTAGTATGACTAGTGGGGCCTACAATGAGCAGTTCTTC.

The chain combines TRBV6-1 with TRBJ1-2; 10 bases are shared with TRBD1. In germline, CDR1 is MNHNS, CDR2 SASEGT. The CDR3 runs 20 residues. The ends lost 2 bases at V and 4 bases at J; junction bases unmatched: 19. Here the CDR3 DNA reads TGTGCCAGCAGTGAACCAGACCTCGGGACAGGGGCTCCCTCTACCTATGGCTACACCTTC. Its protein is CASSEPDLGTGAPSTYGYTF.

The chain uses TRBV11-2 and TRBJ2-2; 10 bases fit TRBD2. The germline V gene encodes CDR1 SGHAT and CDR2 FQNNGV. CDR3 length: 18 amino acids. Losses at the gene ends were 3 bases for V and 6 bases for J; bases not matched to a gene: 13. The CDR3: CASSLLGASGSGAGELFF. In nucleotides, the CDR3 is TGTGCCAGCAGCTTGCTGGGAGCTAGCGGGAGTGGGGCCGGGGAGCTGTTTTTT.

V and J are TRBV7-9 and TRBJ2-5; possible D gene TRBD1, 6 bases. Germline assignment: CDR1 SEHNR and CDR2 FQNEAQ (reference sequence). With 1 base removed from V and 5 bases from J, the gap between germline ends came to 11 bases. There are 14 residues in the CDR3. DNA of the CDR3: TGTGCCAGCAGCTTAGTACAGGGAAGGGAGACCCAGTACTTC. Amino acids: CASSLVQGRETQYF.

DNA of the CDR3: TGTGCCACCAGCAGACAGGGGGACACCGGGGAGCTGTTTTTT. Translating it yields CATSRQGDTGELFF. The gene calls are TRBV15 and TRBJ2-2; 7 positions agree with TRBD1. V shed 2 bases and J 3 bases; nucleotides not matched to a gene: 0. The CDR3 totals 14 residues. CDR1 is LNHNV, CDR2 YYDKDF, per germline (reference sequence).

This clone has just a few counts. The V and J genes are TRBV13 and TRBJ1-2; D not certain. The CDR3 runs to 14 residues. With 0 bases removed from V and 1 base from J, the gap between germline ends came to 6 bases. Per germline, CDR1 PRHDT and CDR2 FYEKMQ (reference sequence). Here the CDR3 reads CASSLGQSNYGYTF. For the CDR3, the DNA is TGTGCCAGCAGCTTAGGACAGAGTAACTATGGCTACACCTTC.